This TCR beta chain comes out of a study of regulatory T cells in long-lasting Graves disease. Turning to the study itself: It was over 5 years of antithyroid drugs, with positive TSH receptor antibodies, that meant persistent Graves' disease.

This clonotype occurred a few times. Its antigen is not identified. Sequencing libraries for TCR beta were prepared with iRepertoire HTBI primers and Arm-PCR of CDR3 regions. TCRdb itself ran the multiplex PCR reads through MiXCR, one entry per CDR3 protein. The data show around 450,000 distinct CDR3 sequences, under 25% seen once. Findings and limits, study-wide: Examination was confined to peripheral blood, excluding thyroid tissue. Those with persistent disease had in common more public clonotypes (around 2,500) than new patients (approximately 970).

Time point in this sample: persistent/refractory GD, antithyroid drugs over 5 years with positive TRAb. PBMC RNA served as the TCR library source. V trimming: 0 bases; J trimming: 3 bases; junction bases outside the gene matches: 9. Germline values: CDR1 SGHKS, CDR2 YYEKEE (reference sequence). This CDR3 has 17 amino acids. The origin of this receptor is a female donor with Graves disease. The gene calls are TRBV5-5 and TRBJ1-5; 7 bases line up with TRBD1. The specimen comprised peripheral blood mononuclear cells (PBMCs), sampled when the disease was refractory, from a patient treated with antithyroid drugs. The CDR3 sequence: CASSLGPTGLDNQPQHF. CDR3 nucleotides: TGTGCCAGCAGCTTGGGCCCGACAGGGCTCGACAATCAGCCCCAGCATTTT.